This T cell receptor (beta chain) is drawn from a study of blood T cell repertoires in COVID-19. Repertoires were generated with immunoSEQ multiplex PCR, while TCRdb's copy carries only in-frame clones and drops some. The profile shows over 200,000 clones, about 84% of them singletons. Germline CDR1 SGHTA, CDR2 FQGNSA. V was cut by 4 bases and J by 3 bases, with 12 bases left in between. The length of the CDR3 is 15 residues. The sequencing input was PBMCs or T cells enriched from blood (not recorded which). The sequence came from a man aged 60 to 75 who had recovered from COVID-19. The V call is TRBV7-2, the J call TRBJ1-4; D perhaps matches TRBD1 (5 bases). CDR3 sequence (DNA): TGTGCCAGCAGCTGGGGGGGGGACTCTAATGAAAAACTGTTTTTT. It is translated as CASSWGGDSNEKLFF.